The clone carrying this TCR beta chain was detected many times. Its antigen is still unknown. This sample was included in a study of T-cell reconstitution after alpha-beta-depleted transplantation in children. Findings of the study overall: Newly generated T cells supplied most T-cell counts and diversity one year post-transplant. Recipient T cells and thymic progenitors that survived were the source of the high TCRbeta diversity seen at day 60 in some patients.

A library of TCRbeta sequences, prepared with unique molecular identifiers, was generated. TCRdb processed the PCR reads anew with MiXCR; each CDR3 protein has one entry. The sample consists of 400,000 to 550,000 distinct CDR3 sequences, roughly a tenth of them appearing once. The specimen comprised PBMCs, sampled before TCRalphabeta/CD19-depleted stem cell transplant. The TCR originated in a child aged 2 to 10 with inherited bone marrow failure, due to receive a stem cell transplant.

In nucleotides, the CDR3 is TGTGCCAGCAGTTTATGGGGCAGGGCACCCTACGAGCAGTACTTC. Translating it yields CASSLWGRAPYEQYF. The chain has TRBV27 and TRBJ2-7, with a possible D match to TRBD1 (5 bases). The ends were cut back, 1 base at V and 2 bases at J, with 12 bases in the middle. Germline CDR1 is MNHEY and CDR2 is SMNVEV (reference sequence). CDR3 length equals 15 residues.